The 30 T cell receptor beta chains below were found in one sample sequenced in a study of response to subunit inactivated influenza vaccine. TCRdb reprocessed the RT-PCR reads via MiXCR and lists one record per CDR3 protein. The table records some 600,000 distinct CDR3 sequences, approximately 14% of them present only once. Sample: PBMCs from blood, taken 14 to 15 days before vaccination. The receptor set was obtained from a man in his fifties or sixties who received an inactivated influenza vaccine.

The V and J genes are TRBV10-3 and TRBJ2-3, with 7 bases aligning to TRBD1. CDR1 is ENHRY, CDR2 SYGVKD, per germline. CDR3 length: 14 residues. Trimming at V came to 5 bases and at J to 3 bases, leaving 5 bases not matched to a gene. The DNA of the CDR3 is TGTGCCATCAGTTGGACAGGCCGAACAGATACGCAGTATTTT. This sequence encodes CAISWTGRTDTQYF.

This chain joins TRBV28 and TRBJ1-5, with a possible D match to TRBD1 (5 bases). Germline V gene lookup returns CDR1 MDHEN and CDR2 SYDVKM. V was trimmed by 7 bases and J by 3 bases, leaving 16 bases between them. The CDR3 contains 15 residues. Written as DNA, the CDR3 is TGTGCCAGCACCAGGACCGGGGGGTACAATCAGCCCCAGCATTTT. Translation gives CASTRTGGYNQPQHF.

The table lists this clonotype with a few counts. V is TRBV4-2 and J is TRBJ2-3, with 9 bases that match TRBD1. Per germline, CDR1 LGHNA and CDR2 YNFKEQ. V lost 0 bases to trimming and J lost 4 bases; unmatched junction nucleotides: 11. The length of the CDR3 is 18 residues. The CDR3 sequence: CASSQDLTGTGISDTQYF. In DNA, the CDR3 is TGTGCCAGCAGCCAAGATCTAACCGGGACAGGGATTTCAGATACGCAGTATTTT.

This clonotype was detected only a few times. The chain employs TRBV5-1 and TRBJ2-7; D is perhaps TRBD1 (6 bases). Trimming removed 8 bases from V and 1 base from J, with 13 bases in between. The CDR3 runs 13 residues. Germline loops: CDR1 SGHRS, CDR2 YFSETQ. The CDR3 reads CASKQGSSYEQYF. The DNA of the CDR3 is TGCGCCAGTAAACAGGGATCATCCTACGAGCAGTACTTC.

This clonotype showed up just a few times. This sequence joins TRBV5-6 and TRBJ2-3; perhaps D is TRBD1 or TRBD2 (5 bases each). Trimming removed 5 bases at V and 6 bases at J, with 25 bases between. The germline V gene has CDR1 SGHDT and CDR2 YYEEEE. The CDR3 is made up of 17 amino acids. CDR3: CASSSPTGDPHMDTQYF. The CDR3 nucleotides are TGTGCCAGCAGTTCCCCCACCGGGGACCCTCACATGGATACGCAGTATTTT.

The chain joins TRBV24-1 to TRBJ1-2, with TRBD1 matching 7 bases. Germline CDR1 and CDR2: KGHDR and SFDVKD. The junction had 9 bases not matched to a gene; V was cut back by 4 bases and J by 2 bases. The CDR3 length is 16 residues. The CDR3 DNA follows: TGTGCCACCAGTGAAGCATCCGGGACAGACAACTATGGCTACACCTTC. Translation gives CATSEASGTDNYGYTF.

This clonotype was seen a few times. The CDR3 reads CASSQSSTPGELFF. CDR3 DNA sequence: TGTGCCAGCAGCCAAAGCTCTACCCCCGGGGAGCTGTTTTTT. The V and J genes are TRBV16 and TRBJ2-2; no firm D call. The V gene's germline CDR1 is KGHSY and CDR2 FQNENV. This CDR3 region has 14 residues. The V end was cut by 2 bases, the J end by 6 bases, with 10 bases between.

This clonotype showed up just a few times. CDR3 nucleotide sequence: TGCAGCGTTCAACTAGCGGGAGTTTCAGATACGCAGTATTTT. Its protein is CSVQLAGVSDTQYF. V and J are TRBV29-1 and TRBJ2-3; 11 bases map to TRBD2. The CDR3 runs to 14 residues. Germline trimming cut 5 bases from V and 4 bases from J; bases unmatched to any gene: 5. The germline CDR1 and CDR2 sequences are SQVTM and ANQGSEA.

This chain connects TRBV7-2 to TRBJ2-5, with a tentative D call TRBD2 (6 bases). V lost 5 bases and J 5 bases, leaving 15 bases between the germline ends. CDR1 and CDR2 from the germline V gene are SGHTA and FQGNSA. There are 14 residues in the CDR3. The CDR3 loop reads CASSPGLATETQYF. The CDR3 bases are TGTGCCAGCAGCCCAGGGCTAGCGACCGAGACCCAGTACTTC.

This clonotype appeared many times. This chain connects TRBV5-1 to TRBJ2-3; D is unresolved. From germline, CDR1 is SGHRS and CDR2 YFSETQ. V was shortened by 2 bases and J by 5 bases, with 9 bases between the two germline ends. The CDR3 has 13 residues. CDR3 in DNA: TGCGCCAGCAGCTTAAGCCAAGGAGATACGCAGTATTTT. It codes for CASSLSQGDTQYF.

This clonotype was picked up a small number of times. The CDR3 sequence is CASSQELGYGYTF. The CDR3 coding sequence is TGTGCCAGCAGCCAGGAATTGGGCTATGGCTACACCTTC. The V gene is TRBV12-3 or TRBV12-4, the J gene TRBJ1-2; no clear D gene. CDR3 size: 13 residues. Between the trimmed V and J ends, which lost 6 bases and 4 bases, there was a span of 12 bases.

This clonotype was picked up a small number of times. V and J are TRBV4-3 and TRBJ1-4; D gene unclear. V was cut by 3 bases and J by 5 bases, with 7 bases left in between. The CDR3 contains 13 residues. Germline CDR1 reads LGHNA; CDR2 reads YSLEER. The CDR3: CASSHGRNEKLFF. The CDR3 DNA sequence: TGCGCCAGCAGCCACGGTCGGAATGAAAAACTGTTTTTT.

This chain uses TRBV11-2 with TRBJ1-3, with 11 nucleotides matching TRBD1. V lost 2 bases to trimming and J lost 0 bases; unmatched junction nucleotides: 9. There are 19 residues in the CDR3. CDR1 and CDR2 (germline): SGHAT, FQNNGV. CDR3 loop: CASSLTGTGGFSSGNTIYF. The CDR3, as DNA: TGTGCCAGCAGCTTAACCGGGACAGGGGGGTTTTCCTCTGGAAACACCATATATTTT.

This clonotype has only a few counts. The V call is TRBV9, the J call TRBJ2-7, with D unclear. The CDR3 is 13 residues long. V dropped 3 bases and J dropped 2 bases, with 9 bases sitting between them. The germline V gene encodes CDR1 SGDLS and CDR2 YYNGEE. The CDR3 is CASSGDITYEQYF. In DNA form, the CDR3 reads TGTGCCAGCAGCGGCGACATTACCTACGAGCAGTACTTC.

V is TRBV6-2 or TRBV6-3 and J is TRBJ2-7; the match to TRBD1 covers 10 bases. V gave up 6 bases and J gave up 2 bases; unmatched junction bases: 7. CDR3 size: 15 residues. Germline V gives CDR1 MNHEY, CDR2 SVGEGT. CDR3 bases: TGTGCCAGCAGCCAGAGGACAGGGGGTGCCTACGAGCAGTACTTC. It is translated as CASSQRTGGAYEQYF.

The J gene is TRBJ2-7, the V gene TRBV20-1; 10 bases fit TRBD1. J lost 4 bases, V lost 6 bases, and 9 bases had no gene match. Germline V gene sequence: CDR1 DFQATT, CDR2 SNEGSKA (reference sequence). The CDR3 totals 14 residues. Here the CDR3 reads CSAPGDRGPYEQYF. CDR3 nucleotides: TGCAGTGCACCGGGGGACAGGGGCCCTTACGAGCAGTACTTC.

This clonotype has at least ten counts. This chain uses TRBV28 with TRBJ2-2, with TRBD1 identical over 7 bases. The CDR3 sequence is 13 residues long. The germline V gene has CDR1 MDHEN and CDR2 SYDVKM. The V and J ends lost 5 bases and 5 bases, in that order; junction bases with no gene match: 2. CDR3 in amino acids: CASSRQGTGELFF. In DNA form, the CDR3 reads TGTGCCAGCAGTCGACAGGGAACCGGGGAGCTGTTTTTT.

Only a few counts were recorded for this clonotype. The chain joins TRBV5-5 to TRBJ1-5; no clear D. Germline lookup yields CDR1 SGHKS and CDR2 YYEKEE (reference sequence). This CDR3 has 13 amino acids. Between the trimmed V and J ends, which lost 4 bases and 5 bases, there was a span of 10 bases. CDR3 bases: TGTGCCAGCAGCGGGCAATCCCATCAGCCCCAGCATTTT. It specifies CASSGQSHQPQHF.

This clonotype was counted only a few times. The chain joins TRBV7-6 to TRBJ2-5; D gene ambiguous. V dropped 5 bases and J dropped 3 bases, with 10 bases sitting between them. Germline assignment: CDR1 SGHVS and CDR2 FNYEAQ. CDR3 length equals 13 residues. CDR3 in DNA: TGTGCCAGCAGCAAAAACCCGAAAGAGACCCAGTACTTC. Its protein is CASSKNPKETQYF.

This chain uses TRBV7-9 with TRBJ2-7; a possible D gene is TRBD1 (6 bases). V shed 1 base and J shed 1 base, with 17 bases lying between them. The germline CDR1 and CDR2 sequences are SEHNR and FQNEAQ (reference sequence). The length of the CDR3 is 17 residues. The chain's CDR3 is CASSLGGTWSLSYEQYF. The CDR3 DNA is TGTGCCAGCAGCTTAGGGGGGACATGGTCTCTGTCCTACGAGCAGTACTTC.

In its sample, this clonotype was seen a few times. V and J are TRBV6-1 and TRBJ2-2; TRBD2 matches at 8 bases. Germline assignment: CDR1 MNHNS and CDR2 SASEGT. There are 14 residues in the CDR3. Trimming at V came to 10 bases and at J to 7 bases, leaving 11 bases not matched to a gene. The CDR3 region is CANAAGLGVGELFF. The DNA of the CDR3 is TGTGCCAACGCGGCGGGACTAGGAGTCGGGGAGCTGTTTTTT.

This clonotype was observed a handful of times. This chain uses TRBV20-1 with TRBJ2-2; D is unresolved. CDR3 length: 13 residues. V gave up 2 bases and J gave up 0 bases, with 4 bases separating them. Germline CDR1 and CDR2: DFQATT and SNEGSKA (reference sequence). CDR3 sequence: CSARPANTGELFF. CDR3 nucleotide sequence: TGCAGTGCTAGACCAGCGAACACCGGGGAGCTGTTTTTT.

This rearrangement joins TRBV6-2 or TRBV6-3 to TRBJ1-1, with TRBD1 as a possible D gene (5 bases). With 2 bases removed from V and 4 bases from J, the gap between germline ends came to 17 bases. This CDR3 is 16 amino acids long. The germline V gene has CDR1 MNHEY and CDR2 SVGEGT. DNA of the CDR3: TGTGCCAGCAGTTACAAGGGGAGGAGGATATCCACTGAAGCTTTCTTT. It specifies CASSYKGRRISTEAFF.

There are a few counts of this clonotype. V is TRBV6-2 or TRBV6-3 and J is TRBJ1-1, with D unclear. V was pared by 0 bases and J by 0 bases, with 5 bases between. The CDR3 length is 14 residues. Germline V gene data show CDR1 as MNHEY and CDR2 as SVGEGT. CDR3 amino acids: CASSYSPMNTEAFF. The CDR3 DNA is TGTGCCAGCAGTTACTCTCCTATGAACACTGAAGCTTTCTTT.

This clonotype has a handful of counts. The CDR3 loop reads CAIRIPDRGLNTGELFF. DNA of the CDR3: TGTGCCATCAGGATTCCGGACAGGGGGCTGAACACCGGGGAGCTGTTTTTT. The chain employs TRBV10-3 and TRBJ2-2; 11 nucleotides line up with TRBD1. The CDR3 runs to 17 residues. Germline CDR1 reads ENHRY; CDR2 reads SYGVKD. With 6 bases clipped from V and 1 base from J, the junction kept 7 bases outside the gene matches.

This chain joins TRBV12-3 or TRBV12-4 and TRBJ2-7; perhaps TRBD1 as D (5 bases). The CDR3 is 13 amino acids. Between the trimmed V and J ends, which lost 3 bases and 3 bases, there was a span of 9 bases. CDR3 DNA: TGTGCCAGCAGTTTGTCAGGGCACTACGAGCAGTACTTC. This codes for CASSLSGHYEQYF.

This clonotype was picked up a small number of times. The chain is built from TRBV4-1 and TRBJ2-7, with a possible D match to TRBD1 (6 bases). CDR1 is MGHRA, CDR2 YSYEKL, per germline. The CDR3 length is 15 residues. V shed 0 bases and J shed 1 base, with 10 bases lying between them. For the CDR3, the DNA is TGCGCCAGCAGCCAAGAAGCACAGGGATCCTACGAGCAGTACTTC. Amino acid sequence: CASSQEAQGSYEQYF.

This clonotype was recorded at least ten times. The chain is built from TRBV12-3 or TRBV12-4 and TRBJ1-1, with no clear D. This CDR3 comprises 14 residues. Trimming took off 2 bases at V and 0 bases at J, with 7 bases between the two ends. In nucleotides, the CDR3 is TGTGCCAGCAGTTTACCCGGGATGAACACTGAAGCTTTCTTT. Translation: CASSLPGMNTEAFF.

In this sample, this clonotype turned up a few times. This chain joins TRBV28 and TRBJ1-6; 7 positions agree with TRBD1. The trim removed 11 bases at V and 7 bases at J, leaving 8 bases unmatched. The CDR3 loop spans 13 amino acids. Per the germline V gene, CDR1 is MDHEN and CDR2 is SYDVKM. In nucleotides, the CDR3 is TGTGCCGCCACGGGACAGACGAATTCACCCCTCCACTTT. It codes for CAATGQTNSPLHF.

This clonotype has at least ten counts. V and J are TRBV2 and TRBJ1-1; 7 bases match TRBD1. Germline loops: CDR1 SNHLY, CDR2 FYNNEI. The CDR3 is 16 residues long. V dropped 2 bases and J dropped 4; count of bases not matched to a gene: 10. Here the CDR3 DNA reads TGTGCCAGCAGTGAATCAGGACAGGCGTTAAGCACTGAAGCTTTCTTT. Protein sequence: CASSESGQALSTEAFF.